The sample holds many counts of the clone carrying this TCR beta chain. J was trimmed by 3 bases and V by 0 bases; bases with no gene match: 7. There are 16 residues in the CDR3. This specimen belongs to a study of CD8+CD57+ T cells in acquired aplastic anemia. Genomic DNA, the template, was used for profiling of the TCR beta VDJ and CDR3. MiXCR was run by TCRdb on the reads, yielding one entry per CDR3 protein. The profile shows 100,000 to 150,000 distinct CDR3 sequences, roughly 40% of them singletons. Patients who underwent sequencing had shown CD8+CD57+ cell expansion by flow cytometry. The chain links TRBV12-3 or TRBV12-4 to TRBJ2-7, with 8 bases fitting TRBD1. The TCR comes from a human donor with aplastic anemia. Sequencing was done on a sample of sorted CD4+, CD8+, or CD8+CD57+ T cells (not recorded which) from PBMCs. This chain's CDR3 is CASSLAGRDRSYEQYF. CDR3 in DNA: TGTGCCAGCAGTTTAGCCGGCCGGGACAGGAGCTACGAGCAGTACTTC.